These 13 T cell receptor beta chains came from one sample sequenced in a study of response to subunit inactivated influenza vaccine. Each CDR3 protein gets one entry after TCRdb re-called the RT-PCR reads with MiXCR. The sample yields approximately 490,000 distinct CDR3 sequences, under 8.5% seen once. The source material was PBMCs from blood, sampled less than 25 months after vaccination. The receptors originated from a man between 50 and 69 years old who received an inactivated influenza vaccine.

The chain has TRBV27 and TRBJ1-5, with 10 bases lining up with TRBD1. Losses at the gene ends were 3 bases for V and 4 bases for J; bases not matched to a gene: 12. Germline-derived CDR1 and CDR2 are MNHEY and SMNVEV (reference sequence). This CDR3 is built from 18 residues. The DNA for the CDR3 is TGTGCCAGCAGTTTGGGGGGCCGACAGGGGGCGTATAATCAGCCCCAGCATTTT. This codes for CASSLGGRQGAYNQPQHF.

The chain uses TRBV12-3 or TRBV12-4 and TRBJ2-2; no definite D call. Between the trimmed V and J ends, which lost 2 bases and 5 bases, there was a span of 6 bases. The CDR3 loop spans 13 amino acids. The CDR3 coding sequence is TGTGCCAGCAGTTTATTTTCGACCGGGGAGCTGTTTTTT. Translating it yields CASSLFSTGELFF.

This chain connects TRBV7-2 to TRBJ2-5; 10 bases agree with TRBD2. The V and J ends lost 1 base and 8 bases, in that order; junction bases with no gene match: 4. CDR3 length: 14 residues. CDR1 and CDR2 (germline): SGHTA, FQGNSA. CDR3 protein: CASSLGASGGTQYF. CDR3 sequence (DNA): TGTGCCAGCAGCTTAGGGGCTAGCGGGGGAACCCAGTACTTC.

The gene calls are TRBV20-1 and TRBJ1-4, with TRBD1 matching over 9 bases. The CDR3 loop spans 13 amino acids. Trimming cost V 5 bases and J 8 bases; bases outside gene matches: 6. Germline CDR1 is DFQATT and CDR2 is SNEGSKA (reference sequence). CDR3 in amino acids: CSAGQGSREKLFF. The CDR3 DNA reads as TGCAGTGCTGGACAGGGGTCACGGGAAAAACTGTTTTTT.

This clonotype occurred many times. The chain couples TRBV2 to TRBJ2-1; possible D gene TRBD2, 6 bases. Trimming cost V 8 bases and J 0 bases, with 14 bases left between them. The CDR3 runs to 15 residues. The germline gives CDR1 SNHLY, CDR2 FYNNEI. Here the CDR3 DNA reads TGTGCCAGCGAGGCGGGAATCAGCTCCTACAATGAGCAGTTCTTC. Translating gives CASEAGISSYNEQFF.

The V gene is TRBV2, the J gene TRBJ2-4; 9 nucleotides align to TRBD1. Germline V CDR1 and CDR2: SNHLY, FYNNEI. J gave up 6 bases and V 7 bases, and 10 bases lay outside the gene matches. The CDR3 consists of 15 residues. The CDR3 is CASMVGRTGANIQYF. The CDR3 DNA reads as TGTGCCAGCATGGTGGGTCGGACAGGGGCAAACATTCAGTACTTC.

This clonotype was observed at least ten times. This chain uses TRBV5-1 with TRBJ2-1; TRBD1 matches 10 bases. J was trimmed by 5 bases and V by 1 base; bases with no gene match: 9. The CDR3 is made up of 17 amino acids. Germline CDR1 is SGHRS and CDR2 is YFSETQ. The CDR3 spells CASSLKITGQGNNEQFF. For the CDR3, the DNA is TGCGCCAGCAGCTTGAAAATCACGGGACAGGGGAACAATGAGCAGTTCTTC. The full variable domain, in which reference TRBV5-1 and TRBJ2-1 provide the parts outside the CDR3, is KAGVTQTPRYLIKTRGQQVTLSCSPISGHRSVSWYQQTPGQGLQFLFEYFSETQRNKGNFPGRFSGRQFSNSRSEMNVSTLELGDSALYLCASSLKITGQGNNEQFFGPGTRLTVL.

The chain couples TRBV3-1 to TRBJ1-3; 7 bases are shared with TRBD1. The V gene end was trimmed by 1 base and the J gene end by 4 bases; junction bases not matched to a gene: 4. The germline V gene has CDR1 LGHDT and CDR2 YNNKEL (reference sequence). This CDR3 has 15 amino acids. CDR3 region: CASSQGTGGGNTIYF. CDR3 DNA: TGTGCCAGCAGCCAAGGGACAGGAGGAGGAAACACCATATATTTT.

This clonotype has a count of ten or more. The J gene is TRBJ1-2, the V gene TRBV5-1; D not resolved. V dropped 4 bases and J dropped 0 bases, with 13 bases sitting between them. CDR1 SGHRS and CDR2 YFSETQ come from the germline V gene. The CDR3 spans 15 residues. The CDR3 region is CASSQTHGSNYGYTF. The CDR3 nucleotides read TGCGCCAGCAGCCAGACACACGGTTCTAACTATGGCTACACCTTC.

This clonotype appeared a single time. Sequence at one end of the junction differs from germline and may be a read error. The V and J genes are TRBV10-3 and TRBJ2-7; 14 positions match TRBD2. Germline CDR1 reads ENHRY; CDR2 reads SYGVKD. CDR3 length equals 17 residues. The CDR3 protein is CAISEVPGLAGVDEQHF. The CDR3 DNA reads TGTGCCATCAGTGAGGTGCCGGGACTAGCGGGAGTCGACGAGCAGCACTTC.

Ten or more counts support this clonotype. The V gene is TRBV24-1, the J gene TRBJ2-2; no definite D call. This CDR3 contains 12 residues. The V end lost 5 bases, the J end lost 6 bases, and 6 bases lay between the germline ends. Germline V gene data show CDR1 as KGHDR and CDR2 as SFDVKD. The CDR3 nucleotides read TGTGCCACCAGTGTCCGGGCCGGGGAGCTGTTTTTT. Residues: CATSVRAGELFF.

This clonotype was found many times. This chain uses TRBV20-1 with TRBJ2-7; D gene uncertain. Per the germline V gene, CDR1 is DFQATT and CDR2 is SNEGSKA (reference sequence). V shed 0 bases and J shed 2 bases, with 17 bases lying between them. The CDR3 covers 16 residues. The CDR3 DNA follows: TGCAGTGCTAGAGATGGAAGCCCGGGTCGGACCTACGAGCAGTACTTC. This codes for CSARDGSPGRTYEQYF.

This clonotype was observed a handful of times. This chain links TRBV7-3 with TRBJ2-1, with a tentative D call TRBD2 (6 bases). V lost 1 base, J lost 3 bases, and 16 bases lay in between. This CDR3 is built from 17 residues. Germline loops: CDR1 SGHTA, CDR2 FQGTGA. The CDR3 sequence is CASSLSPSGVGYNEQFF. In nucleotides, the CDR3 is TGTGCCAGCAGCTTAAGCCCTTCGGGAGTAGGCTACAATGAGCAGTTCTTC.